A single sample gave rise to the 11 T cell receptor beta chains below, sequenced in a study of cytomegalovirus exposure and HLA in healthy donors (dated 2017 in TCRdb). Libraries were prepared through the immunoSEQ multiplex PCR assay. The multiplex PCR relied on a mix of 60 forward primers for TCR Vbeta segments and 13 reverse primers for TCR Jbeta segments. This is the immuneACCESS table as TCRdb keeps it, with only in-frame sequences that have V and J called. A part of the clones is gone; compared with another copy, unresolved V genes explain less than half, and the rest is unexplained. The sample table records more than 150,000 clones; roughly 85% of these occur just once. 9.3% of the sample goes to the ten largest clones. The material sequenced was PBMCs. These receptors came from a man between 18 and 29 years old in good health and CMV-seropositive.

The genes are TRBV27 and TRBJ1-2, with 7 bases lining up with TRBD1. The J segment lost 3 bases and the V segment lost 10 bases, leaving 8 bases of the junction unmatched. Per the germline V gene, CDR1 is MNHEY and CDR2 is SMNVEV (reference sequence). This CDR3 has 13 amino acids. The CDR3 DNA reads TGTGCCACCACAGGGGCCGGGGACTATGGCTACACCTTC. Its protein product is CATTGAGDYGYTF.

This clone occurred a few times. The V call is TRBV7-9, the J call TRBJ1-5, with a weak D call TRBD1 (5 bases). The CDR3 has 13 amino acids. The V gene lost 2 bases and the J gene lost 9 bases, with 11 bases spanning the gap. The germline V gene encodes CDR1 SEHNR and CDR2 FQNEAQ (reference sequence). This CDR3 is CASSLREGWPQHF. The CDR3 bases are TGTGCCAGCAGCTTAAGGGAGGGGTGGCCCCAGCATTTT.

This chain uses TRBV30 with TRBJ2-2; D call uncertain. The V end was cut by 6 bases, the J end by 9 bases, with 14 bases between. This CDR3 is built from 12 residues. From germline, CDR1 is GTSNPN and CDR2 SVGIG (reference sequence). The CDR3 bases are TGTGCCTGCCACATCATGGGCAGGGAGCTGTTTTTT. Its translation is CACHIMGRELFF.

CDR3 sequence (DNA): TGTGCCAGCAGCTCAAGGGGTGGAATGACTAATGAAAAACTGTTTTTT. Its translation is CASSSRGGMTNEKLFF. The chain is built from TRBV7-9 and TRBJ1-4, with D possibly being TRBD1 (5 bases). V shed 4 bases and J shed 2 bases, with 14 bases lying between them. Germline CDR1 and CDR2: SEHNR and FQNEAQ (reference sequence). The CDR3 has 16 residues. The complete variable domain, with remaining parts taken from reference TRBV7-9 and TRBJ1-4, reads DTGVSQNPRHKITKRGQNVTFRCDPISEHNRLYWYRQTLGQGPEFLTYFQNEAQLEKSRLLSDRFSAERPKGSFSTLEIQRTEQGDSAMYLCASSSRGGMTNEKLFFGSGTQLSVL.

V gene TRBV5-1 combines with J gene TRBJ2-1; D remains unclear. The ends were cut back, 4 bases at V and 6 bases at J, with 11 bases in the middle. The CDR3 spans 13 residues. CDR1 and CDR2 (germline): SGHRS, YFSETQ. The CDR3 coding sequence is TGCGCCAGCAGCCTAGGATTGTCCAATGAGCAGTTCTTC. As protein: CASSLGLSNEQFF.

Notes on this clone: The same CDR3 arises from other DNA sequences in this sample as well. The chain combines TRBV5-1 with TRBJ2-7; D gene uncertain. V was clipped by 4 bases and J by 4 bases, with 9 bases between them. The CDR3 contains 12 residues. Germline V gene data show CDR1 as SGHRS and CDR2 as YFSETQ. Here the CDR3 DNA reads TGCGCCAGCAGCGGAACAGATTACGAGCAGTACTTC. It translates to CASSGTDYEQYF.

This chain joins TRBV2 and TRBJ2-5; 8 bases map to TRBD2. Germline V gene sequence: CDR1 SNHLY, CDR2 FYNNEI. This CDR3 spans 15 amino acids. V trimming: 10 bases; J trimming: 3 bases; junction bases outside the gene matches: 13. The CDR3 spells CATRRASGPKETQYF. The CDR3 DNA follows: TGTGCCACCCGCCGCGCTAGCGGGCCAAAAGAGACCCAGTACTTC.

CDR3 sequence: CASSSQKTSGDRVGEQYF. The CDR3 DNA sequence: TGCGCCAGCAGCTCCCAAAAGACTAGCGGGGACAGGGTCGGTGAGCAGTATTTT. The chain employs TRBV5-1 and TRBJ2-3; TRBD2 matches 11 bases. The germline V gene has CDR1 SGHRS and CDR2 YFSETQ. This CDR3 is 18 amino acids long. V lost 3 bases and J lost 11; bases outside the gene matches: 20.

The V gene is TRBV10-3, the J gene TRBJ1-2; 10 nucleotides align to TRBD1. This CDR3 region has 16 residues. The germline V gene has CDR1 ENHRY and CDR2 SYGVKD. Trimming cost V 2 bases and J 4 bases; bases outside gene matches: 7. The CDR3: CAISEISGQGTYGYTF. Written as DNA, the CDR3 is TGTGCCATCAGTGAGATTTCGGGACAGGGGACCTATGGCTACACCTTC.

V and J are TRBV19 and TRBJ1-5; D is perhaps TRBD1 (6 bases). This CDR3 is built from 14 residues. CDR1 is LNHDA and CDR2 is SQIVND in the germline V gene (reference sequence). Trimming pared 6 bases from V and 0 bases from J, leaving 9 bases between. DNA for the CDR3: TGTGCCAGTAGCCGGACAGTTAGCAATCAGCCCCAGCATTTT. This encodes CASSRTVSNQPQHF.

The V and J genes are TRBV29-1 and TRBJ2-3; TRBD2 matches 10 bases. With V trimmed by 3 bases and J by 2 bases, 5 bases remained unmatched. Per the germline V gene, CDR1 is SQVTM and CDR2 is ANQGSEA. CDR3 length: 15 residues. CDR3 in amino acids: CSVEGLATHTDTQYF. CDR3 DNA sequence: TGCAGCGTTGAGGGACTAGCGACACACACAGATACGCAGTATTTT.